This TCR beta chain was identified in a study of T cell responses to AZD1222 COVID-19 vaccine. Study outcomes and limitations: Repertoire collection took place solely once the T cell response had peaked. Two AZD1222 administrations were followed by greater Spike-specific TCR breadth and depth.

A word on this clone: Its antigen is undetermined.

V lost 0 bases, J lost 7 bases, and 11 bases lay in between. This CDR3 region has 14 residues. Germline V lookup: CDR1 SGHRS, CDR2 YFSETQ. Produced via immunoSEQ multiplex PCR; TCRdb's table is partial and in-frame only. The sample consists of about 110,000 clones, roughly 87% of them appearing once. Source: peripheral blood, taken on day 0 of AZD1222 vaccination. The chain combines TRBV5-1 with TRBJ2-1; no clear D gene. The sequence derives from an adult in good health. The CDR3 reads CASSLDTLENEQFF. The CDR3, as DNA: TGCGCCAGCAGCTTGGACACCCTGGAAAATGAGCAGTTCTTC.